The 3 T cell receptor beta chains below all came from one sample that was sequenced in a study of shared T cell receptors in the human thymus. Sequenced by immunoSEQ multiplex PCR; TCRdb stores in-frame clones only, minus some. The table lists over 650,000 clones, over 75% of them singletons. These sequences were also reported in another study, on human thymus T cells.

The sequencing input was thymocytes. These receptors all stem from a boy under two years old with a congenital heart defect.

The chain joins TRBV7-9 to TRBJ2-1; no reliable D call. Germline lookup yields CDR1 SEHNR and CDR2 FQNEAQ (reference sequence). This CDR3 has 13 amino acids. V shed 0 bases and J shed 9 bases, with 9 bases lying between them. CDR3 nucleotide sequence: TGTGCCAGCAGCTTAGCTGTCGGAGTTGAGCAGTTCTTC. Amino acids: CASSLAVGVEQFF.

This clone was counted once. This chain joins TRBV28 and TRBJ1-2; D gene ambiguous. The V gene lost 3 bases and the J gene lost 5 bases, with 22 bases spanning the gap. Germline V CDR1 and CDR2: MDHEN, SYDVKM. The CDR3 has 17 amino acids. The CDR3 DNA follows: TGTGCCAGCAGTTTGGTTCGGAGGGTTCGGGTCATTTATGGCTACACCTTC. Its translation: CASSLVRRVRVIYGYTF.

This clone appeared once. The chain carries TRBV27 and TRBJ1-2; D gene ambiguous. V lost 2 bases to trimming and J lost 6 bases, with 10 bases between them. Per germline, CDR1 MNHEY and CDR2 SMNVEV (reference sequence). The CDR3 is made up of 13 amino acids. The CDR3 sequence: CASSLGALDGYTF. The CDR3 DNA sequence: TGTGCCAGCAGTTTAGGAGCTTTGGATGGCTACACCTTC.